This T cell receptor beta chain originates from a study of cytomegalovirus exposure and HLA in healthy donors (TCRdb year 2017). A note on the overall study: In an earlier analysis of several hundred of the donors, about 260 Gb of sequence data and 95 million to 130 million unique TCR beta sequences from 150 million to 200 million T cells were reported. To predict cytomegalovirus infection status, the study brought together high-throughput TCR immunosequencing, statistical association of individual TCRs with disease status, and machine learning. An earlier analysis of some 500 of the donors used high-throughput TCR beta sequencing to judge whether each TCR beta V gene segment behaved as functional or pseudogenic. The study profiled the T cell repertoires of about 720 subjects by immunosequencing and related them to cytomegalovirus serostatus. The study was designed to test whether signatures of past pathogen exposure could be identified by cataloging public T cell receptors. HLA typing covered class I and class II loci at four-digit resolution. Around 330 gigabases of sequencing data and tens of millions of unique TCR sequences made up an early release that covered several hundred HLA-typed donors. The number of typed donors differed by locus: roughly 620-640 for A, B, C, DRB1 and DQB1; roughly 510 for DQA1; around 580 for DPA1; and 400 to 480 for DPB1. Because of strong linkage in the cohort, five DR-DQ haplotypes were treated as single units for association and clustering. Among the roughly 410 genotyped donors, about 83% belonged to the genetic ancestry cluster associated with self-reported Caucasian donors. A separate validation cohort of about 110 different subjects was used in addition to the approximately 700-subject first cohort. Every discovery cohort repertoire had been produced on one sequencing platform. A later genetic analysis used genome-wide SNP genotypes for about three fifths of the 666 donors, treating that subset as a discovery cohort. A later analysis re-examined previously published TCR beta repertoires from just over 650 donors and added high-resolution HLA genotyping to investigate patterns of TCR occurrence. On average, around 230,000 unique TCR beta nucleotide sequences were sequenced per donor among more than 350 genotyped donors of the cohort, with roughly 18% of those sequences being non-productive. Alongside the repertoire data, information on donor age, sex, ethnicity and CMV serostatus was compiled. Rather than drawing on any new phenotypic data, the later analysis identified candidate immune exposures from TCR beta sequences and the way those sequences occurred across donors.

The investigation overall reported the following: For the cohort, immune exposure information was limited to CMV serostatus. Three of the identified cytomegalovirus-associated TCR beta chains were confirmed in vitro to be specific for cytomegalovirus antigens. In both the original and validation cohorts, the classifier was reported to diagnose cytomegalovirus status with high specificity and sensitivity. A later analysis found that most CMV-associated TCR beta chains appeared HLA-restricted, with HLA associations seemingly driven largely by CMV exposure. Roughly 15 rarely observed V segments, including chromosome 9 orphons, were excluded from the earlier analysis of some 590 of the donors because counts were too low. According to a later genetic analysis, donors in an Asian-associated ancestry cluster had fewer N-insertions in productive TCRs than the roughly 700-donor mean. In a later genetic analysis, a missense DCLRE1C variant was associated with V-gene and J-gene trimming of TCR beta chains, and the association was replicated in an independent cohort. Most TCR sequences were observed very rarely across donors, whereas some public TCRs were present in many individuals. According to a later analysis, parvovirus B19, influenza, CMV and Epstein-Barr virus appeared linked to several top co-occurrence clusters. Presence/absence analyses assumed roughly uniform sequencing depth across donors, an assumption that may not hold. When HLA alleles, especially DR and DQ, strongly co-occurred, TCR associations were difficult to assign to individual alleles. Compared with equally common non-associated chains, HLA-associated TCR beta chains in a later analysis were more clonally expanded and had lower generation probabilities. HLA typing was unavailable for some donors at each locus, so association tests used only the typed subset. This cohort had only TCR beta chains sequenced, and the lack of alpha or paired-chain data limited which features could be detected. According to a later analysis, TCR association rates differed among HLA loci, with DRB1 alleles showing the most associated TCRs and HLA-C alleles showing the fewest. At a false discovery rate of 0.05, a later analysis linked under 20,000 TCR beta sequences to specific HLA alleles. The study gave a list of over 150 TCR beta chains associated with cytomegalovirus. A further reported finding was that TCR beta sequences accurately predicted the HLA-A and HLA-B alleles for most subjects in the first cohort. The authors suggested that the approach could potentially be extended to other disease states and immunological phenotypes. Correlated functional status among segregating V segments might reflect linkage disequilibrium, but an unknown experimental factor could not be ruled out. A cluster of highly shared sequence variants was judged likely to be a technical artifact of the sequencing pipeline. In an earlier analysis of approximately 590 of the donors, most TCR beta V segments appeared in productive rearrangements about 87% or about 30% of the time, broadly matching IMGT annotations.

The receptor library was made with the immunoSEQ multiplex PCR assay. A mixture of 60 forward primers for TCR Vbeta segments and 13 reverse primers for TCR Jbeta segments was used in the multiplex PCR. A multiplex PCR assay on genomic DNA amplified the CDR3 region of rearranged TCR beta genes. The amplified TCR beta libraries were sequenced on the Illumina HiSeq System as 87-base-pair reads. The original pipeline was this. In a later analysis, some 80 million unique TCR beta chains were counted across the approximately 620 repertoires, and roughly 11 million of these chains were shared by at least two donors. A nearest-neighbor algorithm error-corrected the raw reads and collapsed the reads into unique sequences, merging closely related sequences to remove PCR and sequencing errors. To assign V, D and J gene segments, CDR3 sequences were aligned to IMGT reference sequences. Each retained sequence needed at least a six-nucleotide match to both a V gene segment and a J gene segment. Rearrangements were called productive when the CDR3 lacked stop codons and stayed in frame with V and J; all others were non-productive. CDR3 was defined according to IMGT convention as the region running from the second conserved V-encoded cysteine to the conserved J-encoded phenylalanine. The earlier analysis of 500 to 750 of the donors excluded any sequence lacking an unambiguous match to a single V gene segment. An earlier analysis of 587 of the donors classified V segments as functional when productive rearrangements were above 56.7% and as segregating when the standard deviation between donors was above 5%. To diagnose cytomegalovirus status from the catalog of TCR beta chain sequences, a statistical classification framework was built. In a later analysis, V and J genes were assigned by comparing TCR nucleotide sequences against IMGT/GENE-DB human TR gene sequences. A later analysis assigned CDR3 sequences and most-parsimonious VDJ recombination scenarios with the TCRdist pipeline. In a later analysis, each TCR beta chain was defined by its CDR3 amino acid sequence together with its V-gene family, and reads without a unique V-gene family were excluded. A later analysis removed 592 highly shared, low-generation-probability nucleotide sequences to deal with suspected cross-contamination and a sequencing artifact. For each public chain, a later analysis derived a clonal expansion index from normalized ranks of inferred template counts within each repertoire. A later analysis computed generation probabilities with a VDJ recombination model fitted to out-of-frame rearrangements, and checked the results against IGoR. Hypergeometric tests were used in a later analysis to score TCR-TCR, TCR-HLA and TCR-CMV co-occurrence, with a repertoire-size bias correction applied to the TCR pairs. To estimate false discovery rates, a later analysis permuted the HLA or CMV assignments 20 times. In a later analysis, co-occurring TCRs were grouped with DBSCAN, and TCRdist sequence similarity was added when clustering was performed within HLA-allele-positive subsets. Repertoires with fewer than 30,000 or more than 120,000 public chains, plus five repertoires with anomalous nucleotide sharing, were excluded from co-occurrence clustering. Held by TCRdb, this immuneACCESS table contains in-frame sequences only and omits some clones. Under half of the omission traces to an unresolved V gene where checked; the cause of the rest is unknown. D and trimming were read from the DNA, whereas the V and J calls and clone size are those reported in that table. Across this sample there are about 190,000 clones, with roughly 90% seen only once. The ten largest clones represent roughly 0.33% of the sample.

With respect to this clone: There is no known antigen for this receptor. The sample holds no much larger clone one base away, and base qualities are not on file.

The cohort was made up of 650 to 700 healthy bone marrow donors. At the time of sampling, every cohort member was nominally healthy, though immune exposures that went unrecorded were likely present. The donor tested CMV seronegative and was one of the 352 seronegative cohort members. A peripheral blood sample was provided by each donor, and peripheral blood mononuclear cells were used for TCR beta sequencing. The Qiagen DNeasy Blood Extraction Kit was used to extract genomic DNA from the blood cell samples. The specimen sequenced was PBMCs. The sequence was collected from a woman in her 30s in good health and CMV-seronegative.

The encoded CDR3 is CASGEGLALNEQFF. The DNA sequence is given as TGTGCCAGCGGGGAGGGACTAGCGCTCAATGAGCAGTTCTTC. Here the chain combines TRBV2 and TRBJ2-1; 10 middle bases align to TRBD2. Germline trimming amounts to 8 bases on V and 6 bases on J, with 7 as the count of junction bases outside the gene matches. The CDR3 holds 14 amino acids from the cysteine to the phenylalanine. The only DNA kept is the CDR3, 42 bases in frame from the first base. Via the germline V gene, CDR1 is SNHLY and CDR2 FYNNEI. Reference TRBV2 and TRBJ2-1 proteins supply the regions before and after the CDR3; the full variable domain is: EPEVTQTPSHQVTQMGQEVILRCVPISNHLYFYWYRQILGQKVEFLVSFYNNEISEKSEIFDDQFSVERPDGSNFTLKIRSTKLEDSAMYFCASGEGLALNEQFFGPGTRLTVL.